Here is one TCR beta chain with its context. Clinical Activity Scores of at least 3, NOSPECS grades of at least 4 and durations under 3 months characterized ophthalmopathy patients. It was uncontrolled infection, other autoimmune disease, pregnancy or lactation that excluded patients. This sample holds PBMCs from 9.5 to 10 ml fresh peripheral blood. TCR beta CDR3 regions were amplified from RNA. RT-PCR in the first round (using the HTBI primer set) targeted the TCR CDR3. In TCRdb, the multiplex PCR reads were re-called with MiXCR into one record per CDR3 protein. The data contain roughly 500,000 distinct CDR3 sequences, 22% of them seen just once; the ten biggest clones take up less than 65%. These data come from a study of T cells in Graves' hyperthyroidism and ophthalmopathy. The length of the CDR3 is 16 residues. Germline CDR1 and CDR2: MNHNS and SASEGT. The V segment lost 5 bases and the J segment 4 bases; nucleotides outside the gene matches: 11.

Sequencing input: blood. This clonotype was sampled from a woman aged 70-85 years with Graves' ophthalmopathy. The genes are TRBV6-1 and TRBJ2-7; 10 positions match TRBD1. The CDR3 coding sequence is TGTGCCAGCAGTTCCCAAGGGACAGGGGCCATTTACGAGCAGTACTTC. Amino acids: CASSSQGTGAIYEQYF.